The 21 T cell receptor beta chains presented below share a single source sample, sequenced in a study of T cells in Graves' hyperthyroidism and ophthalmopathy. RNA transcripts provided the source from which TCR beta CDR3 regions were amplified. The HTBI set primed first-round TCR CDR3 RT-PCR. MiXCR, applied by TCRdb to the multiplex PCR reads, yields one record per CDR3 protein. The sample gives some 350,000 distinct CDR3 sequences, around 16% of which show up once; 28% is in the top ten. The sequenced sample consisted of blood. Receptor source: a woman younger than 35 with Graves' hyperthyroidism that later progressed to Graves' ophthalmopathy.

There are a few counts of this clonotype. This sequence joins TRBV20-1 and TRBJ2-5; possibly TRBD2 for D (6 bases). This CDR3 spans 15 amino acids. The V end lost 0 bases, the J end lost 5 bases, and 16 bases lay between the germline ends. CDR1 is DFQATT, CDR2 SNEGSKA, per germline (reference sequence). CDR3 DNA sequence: TGCAGTGCTAGAGATCTCGAACTAGCTTTTGAGACCCAGTACTTC. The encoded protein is CSARDLELAFETQYF.

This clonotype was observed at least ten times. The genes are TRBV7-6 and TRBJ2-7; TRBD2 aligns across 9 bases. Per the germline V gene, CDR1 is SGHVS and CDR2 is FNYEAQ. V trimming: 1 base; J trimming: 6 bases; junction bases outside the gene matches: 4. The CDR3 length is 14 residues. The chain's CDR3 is CASSLEPAGGEQYF. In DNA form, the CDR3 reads TGTGCCAGCAGCTTAGAGCCAGCGGGAGGCGAGCAGTACTTC.

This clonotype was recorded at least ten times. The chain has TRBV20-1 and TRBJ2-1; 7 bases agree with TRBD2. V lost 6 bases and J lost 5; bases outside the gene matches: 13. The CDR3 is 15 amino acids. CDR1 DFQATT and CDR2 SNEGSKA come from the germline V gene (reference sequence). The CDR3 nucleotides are TGCAGTGCCCCGGACGGGGAGGGCCTTCACAATGAGCAGTTCTTC. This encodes CSAPDGEGLHNEQFF.

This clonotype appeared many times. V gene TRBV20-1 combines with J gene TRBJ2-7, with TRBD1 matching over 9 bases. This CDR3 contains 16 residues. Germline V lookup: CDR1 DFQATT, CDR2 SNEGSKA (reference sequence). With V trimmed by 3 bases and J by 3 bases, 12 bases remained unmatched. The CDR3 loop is CSASVLRRQGGYEQYF. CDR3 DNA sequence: TGCAGTGCTAGTGTCCTGAGGAGACAGGGGGGCTACGAGCAGTACTTC.

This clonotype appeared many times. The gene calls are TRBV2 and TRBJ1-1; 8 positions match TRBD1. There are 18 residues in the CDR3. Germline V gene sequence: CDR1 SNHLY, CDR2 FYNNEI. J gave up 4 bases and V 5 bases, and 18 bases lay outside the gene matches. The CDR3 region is CASSPQDRVDLRGTEAFF. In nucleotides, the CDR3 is TGTGCCAGCAGTCCCCAGGACAGGGTGGACTTACGGGGCACTGAAGCTTTCTTT. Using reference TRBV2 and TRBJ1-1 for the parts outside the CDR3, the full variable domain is EPEVTQTPSHQVTQMGQEVILRCVPISNHLYFYWYRQILGQKVEFLVSFYNNEISEKSEIFDDQFSVERPDGSNFTLKIRSTKLEDSAMYFCASSPQDRVDLRGTEAFFGQGTRLTVV.

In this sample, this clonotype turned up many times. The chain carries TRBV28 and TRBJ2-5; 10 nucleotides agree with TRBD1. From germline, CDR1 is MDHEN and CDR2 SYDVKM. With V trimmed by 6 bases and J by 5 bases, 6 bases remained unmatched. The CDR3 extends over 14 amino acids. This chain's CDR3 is CASRTGGEGETQYF. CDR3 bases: TGTGCCAGCAGGACAGGGGGCGAAGGGGAGACCCAGTACTTC. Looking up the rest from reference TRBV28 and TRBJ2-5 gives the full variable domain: DVKVTQSSRYLVKRTGEKVFLECVQDMDHENMFWYRQDPGLGLRLIYFSYDVKMKEKGDIPEGYSVSREKKERFSLILESASTNQTSMYLCASRTGGEGETQYFGPGTRLLVL.

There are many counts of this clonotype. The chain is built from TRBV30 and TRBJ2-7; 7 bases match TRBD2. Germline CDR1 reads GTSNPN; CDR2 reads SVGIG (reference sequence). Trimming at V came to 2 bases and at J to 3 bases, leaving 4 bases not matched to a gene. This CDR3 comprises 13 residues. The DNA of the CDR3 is TGTGCCTGGAGTAATTCGGGGGGCTACGAGCAGTACTTC. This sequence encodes CAWSNSGGYEQYF. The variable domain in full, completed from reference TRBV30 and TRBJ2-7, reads SQTIHQWPATLVQPVGSPLSLECTVEGTSNPNLYWYRQAAGRGLQLLFYSVGIGQISSEVPQNLSASRPQDRQFILSSKKLLLSDSGFYLCAWSNSGGYEQYFGPGTRLTVT.

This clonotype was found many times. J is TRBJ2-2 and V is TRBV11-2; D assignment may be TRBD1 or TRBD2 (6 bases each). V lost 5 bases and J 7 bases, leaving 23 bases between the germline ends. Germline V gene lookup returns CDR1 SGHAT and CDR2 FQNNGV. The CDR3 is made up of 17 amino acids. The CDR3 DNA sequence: TGTGCCAGCAGCCCCGGGGGCTCATCCCCTAGGGTCGGGGAGCTGTTTTTT. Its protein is CASSPGGSSPRVGELFF.

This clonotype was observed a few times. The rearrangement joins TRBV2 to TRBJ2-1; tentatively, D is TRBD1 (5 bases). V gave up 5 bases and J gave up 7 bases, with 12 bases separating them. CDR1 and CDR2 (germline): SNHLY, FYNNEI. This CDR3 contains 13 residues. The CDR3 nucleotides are TGTGCCAGCAGTTGGGGCAGGGTTAATGAGCAGTTCTTC. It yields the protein CASSWGRVNEQFF.

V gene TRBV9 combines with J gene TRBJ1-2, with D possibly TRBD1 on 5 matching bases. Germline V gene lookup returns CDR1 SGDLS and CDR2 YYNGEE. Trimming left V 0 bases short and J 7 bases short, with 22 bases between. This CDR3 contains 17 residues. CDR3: CASSVATSGTTLGGYTF. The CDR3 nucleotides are TGTGCCAGCAGCGTAGCTACTTCTGGGACTACTCTTGGTGGCTACACCTTC.

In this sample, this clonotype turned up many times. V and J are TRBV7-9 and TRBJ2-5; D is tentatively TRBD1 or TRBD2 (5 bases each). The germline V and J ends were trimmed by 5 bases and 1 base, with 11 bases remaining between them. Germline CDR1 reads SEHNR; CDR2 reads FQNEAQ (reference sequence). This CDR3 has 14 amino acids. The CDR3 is CASSTGTTQETQYF. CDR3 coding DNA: TGTGCCAGCAGCACCGGGACCACCCAAGAGACCCAGTACTTC.

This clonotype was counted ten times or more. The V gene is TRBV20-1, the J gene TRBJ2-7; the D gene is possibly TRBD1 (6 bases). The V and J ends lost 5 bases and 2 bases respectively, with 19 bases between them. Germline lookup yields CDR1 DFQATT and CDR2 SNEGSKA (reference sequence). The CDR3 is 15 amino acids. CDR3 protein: CSAPSKGQPTYEQYF. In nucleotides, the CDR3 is TGCAGTGCTCCCTCCAAAGGACAGCCAACCTACGAGCAGTACTTC.

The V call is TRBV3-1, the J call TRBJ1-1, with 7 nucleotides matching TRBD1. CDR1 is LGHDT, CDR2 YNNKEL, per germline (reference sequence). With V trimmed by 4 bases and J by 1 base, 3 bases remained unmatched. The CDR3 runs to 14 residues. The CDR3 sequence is CASSRGQTNTEAFF. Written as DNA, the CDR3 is TGTGCCAGCAGCCGGGGACAGACGAACACTGAAGCTTTCTTT.

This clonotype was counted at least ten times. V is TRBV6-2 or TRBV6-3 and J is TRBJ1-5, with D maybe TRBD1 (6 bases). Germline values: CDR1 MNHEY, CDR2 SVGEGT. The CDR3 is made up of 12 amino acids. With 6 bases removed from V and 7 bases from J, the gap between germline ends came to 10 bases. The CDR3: CASRSGVQPQHF. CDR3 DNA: TGTGCCAGCAGGTCAGGGGTACAGCCCCAGCATTTT.

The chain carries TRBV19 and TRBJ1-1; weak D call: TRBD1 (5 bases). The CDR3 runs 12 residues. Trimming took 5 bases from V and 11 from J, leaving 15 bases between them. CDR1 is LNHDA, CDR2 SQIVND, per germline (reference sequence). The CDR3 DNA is TGTGCCAGTAGTGGGGGTATTGGTCGGGCTTTCTTT. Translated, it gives CASSGGIGRAFF.

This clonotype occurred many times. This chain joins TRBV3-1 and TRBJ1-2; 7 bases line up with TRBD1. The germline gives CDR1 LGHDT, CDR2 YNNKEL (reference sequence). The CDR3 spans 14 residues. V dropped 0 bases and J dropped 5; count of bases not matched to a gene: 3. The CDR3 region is CASSQEPTGYGYTF. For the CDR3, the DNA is TGTGCCAGCAGCCAAGAACCGACAGGGTATGGCTACACCTTC.

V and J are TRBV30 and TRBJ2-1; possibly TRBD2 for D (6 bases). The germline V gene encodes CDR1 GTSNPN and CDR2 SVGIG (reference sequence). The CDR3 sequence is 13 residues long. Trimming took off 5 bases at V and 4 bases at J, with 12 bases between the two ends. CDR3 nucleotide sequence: TGTGCCTGGGATAGCGGTAGATACAATGAGCAGTTCTTC. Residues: CAWDSGRYNEQFF.

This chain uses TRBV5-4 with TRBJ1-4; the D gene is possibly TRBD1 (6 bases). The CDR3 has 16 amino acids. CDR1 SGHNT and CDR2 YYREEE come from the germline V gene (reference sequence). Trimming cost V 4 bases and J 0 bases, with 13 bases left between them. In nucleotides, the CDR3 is TGTGCCAGCAGCCCGGGGGGGGCTGCAACTAATGAAAAACTGTTTTTT. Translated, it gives CASSPGGAATNEKLFF.

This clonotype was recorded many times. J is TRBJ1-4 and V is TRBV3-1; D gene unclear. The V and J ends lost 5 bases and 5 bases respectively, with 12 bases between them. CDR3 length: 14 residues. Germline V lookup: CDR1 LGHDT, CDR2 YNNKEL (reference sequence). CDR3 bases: TGTGCCAGCAGCAAGGGTCTTAGAAATGAAAAACTGTTTTTT. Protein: CASSKGLRNEKLFF.

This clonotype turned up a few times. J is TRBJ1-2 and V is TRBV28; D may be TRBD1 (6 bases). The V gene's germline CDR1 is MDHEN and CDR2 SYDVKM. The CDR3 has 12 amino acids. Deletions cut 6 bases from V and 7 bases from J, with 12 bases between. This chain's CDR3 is CASSGGVFGYTF. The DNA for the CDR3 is TGTGCCAGCAGCGGGGGCGTCTTTGGCTACACCTTC.

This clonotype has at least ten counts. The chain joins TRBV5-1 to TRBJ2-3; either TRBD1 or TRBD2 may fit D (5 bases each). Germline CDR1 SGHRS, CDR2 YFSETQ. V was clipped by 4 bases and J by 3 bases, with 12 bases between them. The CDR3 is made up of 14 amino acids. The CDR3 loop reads CASSPGTRTDTQYF. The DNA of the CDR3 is TGCGCCAGCAGCCCCGGGACGAGAACAGATACGCAGTATTTT.